This note documents a single TCR beta chain sequence. The method was immunoSEQ multiplex PCR; TCRdb's version includes in-frame clones alone and lacks a portion of them. The profile shows about 440,000 clones, about 85% of them singletons. V lost 11 bases to trimming and J lost 1 base, with 11 bases between them. Germline assignment: CDR1 ENHRY and CDR2 SYGVKD. The CDR3 length is 12 residues. The data are from a study of blood T cell repertoires in COVID-19. The chain employs TRBV10-3 and TRBJ1-1; D unresolved. This sequence was found in a woman in her late teens or twenties with acute COVID-19. The sequenced sample was PBMCs or T cells enriched from blood (not recorded which). The CDR3, as DNA: TGTGCCCCTTATCACAGGAACACTGAAGCTTTCTTT. Translated, it gives CAPYHRNTEAFF.